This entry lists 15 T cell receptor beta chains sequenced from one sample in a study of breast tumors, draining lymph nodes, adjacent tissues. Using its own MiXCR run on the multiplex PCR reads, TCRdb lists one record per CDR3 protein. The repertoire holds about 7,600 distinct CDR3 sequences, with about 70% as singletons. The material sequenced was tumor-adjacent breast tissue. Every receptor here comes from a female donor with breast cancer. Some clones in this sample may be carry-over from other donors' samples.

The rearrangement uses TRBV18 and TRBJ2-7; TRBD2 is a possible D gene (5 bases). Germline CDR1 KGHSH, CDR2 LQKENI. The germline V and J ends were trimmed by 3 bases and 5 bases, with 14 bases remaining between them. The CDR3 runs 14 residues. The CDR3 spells CASSPRGRADEQYF. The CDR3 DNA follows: TGTGCCAGCTCACCCCGCGGGCGGGCAGACGAGCAGTACTTC. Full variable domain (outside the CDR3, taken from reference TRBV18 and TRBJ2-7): NAGVMQNPRHLVRRRGQEARLRCSPMKGHSHVYWYRQLPEEGLKFMVYLQKENIIDESGMPKERFSAEFPKEGPSILRIQQVVRGDSAAYFCASSPRGRADEQYFGPGTRLTVT.

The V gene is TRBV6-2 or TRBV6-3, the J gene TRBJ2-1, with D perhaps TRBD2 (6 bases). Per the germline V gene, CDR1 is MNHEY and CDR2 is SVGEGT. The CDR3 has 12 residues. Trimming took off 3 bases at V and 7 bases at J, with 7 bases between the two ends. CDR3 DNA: TGTGCCAGCAGTTATGGGGGGAATGAGCAGTTCTTC. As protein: CASSYGGNEQFF.

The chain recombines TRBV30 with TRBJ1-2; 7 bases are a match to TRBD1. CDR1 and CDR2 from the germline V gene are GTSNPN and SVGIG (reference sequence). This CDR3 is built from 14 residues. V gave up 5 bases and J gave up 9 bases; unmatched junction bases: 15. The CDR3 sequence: CAWDTQGGSGSYTF. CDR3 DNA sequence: TGTGCCTGGGATACCCAGGGGGGATCAGGTAGCTACACCTTC.

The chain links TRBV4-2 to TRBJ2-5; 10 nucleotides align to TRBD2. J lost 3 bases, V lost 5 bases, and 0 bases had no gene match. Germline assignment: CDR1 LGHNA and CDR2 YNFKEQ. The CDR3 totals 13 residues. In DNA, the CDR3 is TGTGCCAGCAGCACTAGCGGGGAAGAGACCCAGTACTTC. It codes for CASSTSGEETQYF.

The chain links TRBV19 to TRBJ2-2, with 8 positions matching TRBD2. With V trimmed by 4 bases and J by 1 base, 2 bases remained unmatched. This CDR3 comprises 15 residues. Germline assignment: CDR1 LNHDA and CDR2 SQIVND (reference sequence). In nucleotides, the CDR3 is TGTGCCAGTAGTAAGAGCGGGGGGAACACCGGGGAGCTGTTTTTT. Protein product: CASSKSGGNTGELFF.

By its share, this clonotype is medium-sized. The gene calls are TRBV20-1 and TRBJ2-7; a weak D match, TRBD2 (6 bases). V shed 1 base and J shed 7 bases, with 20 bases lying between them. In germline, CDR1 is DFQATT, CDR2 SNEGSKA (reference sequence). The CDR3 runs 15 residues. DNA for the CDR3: TGCAGTGCTAGAGTGACCGGGACTCGGTTGAGGGAGCAGTACTTC. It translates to CSARVTGTRLREQYF.

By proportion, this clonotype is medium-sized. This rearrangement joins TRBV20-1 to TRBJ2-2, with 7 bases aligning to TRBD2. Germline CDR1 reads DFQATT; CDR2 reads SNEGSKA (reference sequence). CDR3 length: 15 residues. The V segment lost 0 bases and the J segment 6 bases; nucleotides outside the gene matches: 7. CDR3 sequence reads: CSARDRRELAGELFF. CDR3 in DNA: TGCAGTGCTAGAGATCGGCGGGAGTTGGCCGGGGAGCTGTTTTTT.

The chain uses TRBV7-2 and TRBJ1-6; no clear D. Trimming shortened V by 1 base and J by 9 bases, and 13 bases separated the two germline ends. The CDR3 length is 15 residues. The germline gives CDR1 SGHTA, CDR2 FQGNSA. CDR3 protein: CASSLGVGRASPLHF. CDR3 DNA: TGTGCCAGCAGCTTAGGTGTGGGTAGGGCTTCACCCCTCCACTTT.

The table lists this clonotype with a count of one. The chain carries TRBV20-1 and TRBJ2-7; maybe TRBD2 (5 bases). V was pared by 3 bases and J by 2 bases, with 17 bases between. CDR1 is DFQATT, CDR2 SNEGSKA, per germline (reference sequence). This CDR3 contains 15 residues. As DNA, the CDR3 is TGCAGTGCTAGCCATAAACCGGGGATCCCCTACGAGCAGTACTTC. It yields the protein CSASHKPGIPYEQYF.

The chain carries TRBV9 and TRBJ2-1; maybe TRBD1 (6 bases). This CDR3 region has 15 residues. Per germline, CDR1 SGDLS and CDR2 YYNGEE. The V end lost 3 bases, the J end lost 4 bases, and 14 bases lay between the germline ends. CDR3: CASSAETGTYNEQFF. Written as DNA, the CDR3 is TGTGCCAGCAGCGCGGAGACAGGAACTTACAATGAGCAGTTCTTC.

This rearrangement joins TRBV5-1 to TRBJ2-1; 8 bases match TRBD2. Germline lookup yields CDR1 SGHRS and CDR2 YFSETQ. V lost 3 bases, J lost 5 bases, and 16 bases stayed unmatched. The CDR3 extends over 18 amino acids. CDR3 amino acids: CASSSIPLGAGGHNEQFF. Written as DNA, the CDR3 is TGCGCCAGCAGCTCTATACCCCTAGGGGCGGGAGGCCACAATGAGCAGTTCTTC.

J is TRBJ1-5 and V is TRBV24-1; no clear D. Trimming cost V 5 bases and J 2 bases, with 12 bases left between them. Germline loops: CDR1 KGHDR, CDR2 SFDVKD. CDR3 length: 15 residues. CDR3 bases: TGTGCCACCAGTGCGGGTCAGAGAGGCAATCAGCCCCAGCATTTT. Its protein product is CATSAGQRGNQPQHF.

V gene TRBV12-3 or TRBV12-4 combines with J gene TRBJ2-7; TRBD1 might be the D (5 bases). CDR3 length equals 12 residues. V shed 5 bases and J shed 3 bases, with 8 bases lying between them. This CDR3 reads CASSIQDYEQYF. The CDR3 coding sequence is TGTGCCAGCAGTATACAGGACTACGAGCAGTACTTC.

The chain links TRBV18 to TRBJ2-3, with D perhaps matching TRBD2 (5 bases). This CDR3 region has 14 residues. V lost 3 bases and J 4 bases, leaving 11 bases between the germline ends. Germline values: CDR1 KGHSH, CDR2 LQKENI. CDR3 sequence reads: CASSPPGIADTQYF. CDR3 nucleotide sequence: TGTGCCAGCTCACCTCCGGGAATAGCAGATACGCAGTATTTT.

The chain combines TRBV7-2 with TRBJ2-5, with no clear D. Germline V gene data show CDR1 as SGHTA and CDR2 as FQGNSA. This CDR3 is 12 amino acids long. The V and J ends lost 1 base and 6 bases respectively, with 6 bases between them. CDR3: CASSLGVQTQYF. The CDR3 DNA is TGTGCCAGCAGCTTAGGAGTACAGACCCAGTACTTC. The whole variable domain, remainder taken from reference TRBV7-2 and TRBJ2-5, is GAGVSQSPSNKVTEKGKDVELRCDPISGHTALYWYRQSLGQGLEFLIYFQGNSAPDKSGLPSDRFSAERTGGSVSTLTIQRTQQEDSAVYLCASSLGVQTQYFGPGTRLLVL.